This T cell receptor (beta chain) was captured by sequencing in a study of regulatory T cells in long-lasting Graves disease. As for time point: newly diagnosed GD, antithyroid drugs for less than 3 months. After RNA was extracted from PBMCs, the TCR library was made from it. Graves' disease diagnosis used American Thyroid Association guidelines. Details on this clonotype: Its specificity is unknown.

Combining iRepertoire HTBI primers with Arm-PCR of CDR3 regions, the authors built TCR beta libraries. MiXCR, run by TCRdb on the multiplex PCR reads, gives a single entry per CDR3 protein. This sample carries roughly 420,000 distinct CDR3 sequences, around 13% of them seen once, and the ten largest clones take approximately 17%. The CDR3 length is 15 residues. CDR1 SGHDN and CDR2 FVKESK come from the germline V gene. The V end lost 4 bases, the J end lost 0 bases, and 13 bases lay between the germline ends. Notes on the study in general: New patients shared fewer public clonotypes (around 970) than persistent patients did (over 2,500).

These sequences were also reported in another study, on T cells in Graves' hyperthyroidism and ophthalmopathy.

The sample here was peripheral blood mononuclear cells (PBMCs), taken at new diagnosis, from a patient treated with antithyroid drugs. This sequence originates from a woman between 50 and 59 years old with Graves disease. V gene TRBV14 combines with J gene TRBJ2-7, with D tentatively TRBD1 (6 bases). The CDR3 DNA reads TGTGCCAGCAGCCGCCTTGACAGGCCCTCCTACGAGCAGTACTTC. Encoded protein: CASSRLDRPSYEQYF.